This T cell receptor (beta chain) was recovered during a study of blood T cell repertoires in COVID-19. Overall study: PBMCs, B-cell-depleted T cells, or T cells provided the cDNA or gDNA that made up the material.

Clones were read by immunoSEQ multiplex PCR, and TCRdb kept only the in-frame ones, dropping some. The sample has some 490,000 clones, approximately 85% seen once; the top ten hold about 3%. This CDR3 is built from 15 residues. The V end was cut by 2 bases, the J end by 1 base, with 9 bases between. Germline CDR1 reads SGDLS; CDR2 reads YYNGEE. Sequenced sample: peripheral blood. The clonotype was recovered from a human donor in a cohort sampled during active COVID-19. The chain joins TRBV9 to TRBJ2-2; D not resolved. CDR3 coding DNA: TGTGCCAGCAGCGTTAACTCTTGGAACACCGGGGAGCTGTTTTTT. Its protein is CASSVNSWNTGELFF. Combining the CDR3 with reference TRBV9 and TRBJ2-2 gives the whole variable domain DSGVTQTPKHLITATGQRVTLRCSPRSGDLSVYWYQQSLDQGLQFLIQYYNGEERAKGNILERFSAQQFPDLHSELNLSSLELGDSALYFCASSVNSWNTGELFFGEGSRLTVL.